This T cell receptor (beta chain) comes out of a study of cytomegalovirus exposure and HLA in healthy donors. A multiplex PCR was run with 60 Vbeta primers and 13 Jbeta primers. Clones were sequenced by immunoSEQ multiplex PCR, and TCRdb holds only the in-frame ones, with some missing. The profile shows about 130,000 clones, about four fifths of them singletons. Study findings and constraints: Researchers reportedly found TCR beta sequences accurately predicted most subjects' HLA-A and HLA-B alleles. The majority of TCR sequences were rare, yet some public TCRs appeared in many donors.

As for this clone: What it binds is unknown.

J was trimmed by 6 bases and V by 1 base; bases with no gene match: 7. The CDR3 loop spans 15 amino acids. The germline gives CDR1 SGHRS, CDR2 YFSETQ. This sequence was found in a woman in her 40s in good health and CMV-seronegative. This chain joins TRBV5-1 and TRBJ2-5; 9 positions match TRBD1. Sequenced input: PBMCs. CDR3: CASSLYGQGLQTQYF. For the CDR3, the DNA is TGCGCCAGCAGCTTGTATGGACAGGGGTTACAGACCCAGTACTTC. Full variable domain (remainder filled in from reference TRBV5-1 and TRBJ2-5): KAGVTQTPRYLIKTRGQQVTLSCSPISGHRSVSWYQQTPGQGLQFLFEYFSETQRNKGNFPGRFSGRQFSNSRSEMNVSTLELGDSALYLCASSLYGQGLQTQYFGPGTRLLVL.